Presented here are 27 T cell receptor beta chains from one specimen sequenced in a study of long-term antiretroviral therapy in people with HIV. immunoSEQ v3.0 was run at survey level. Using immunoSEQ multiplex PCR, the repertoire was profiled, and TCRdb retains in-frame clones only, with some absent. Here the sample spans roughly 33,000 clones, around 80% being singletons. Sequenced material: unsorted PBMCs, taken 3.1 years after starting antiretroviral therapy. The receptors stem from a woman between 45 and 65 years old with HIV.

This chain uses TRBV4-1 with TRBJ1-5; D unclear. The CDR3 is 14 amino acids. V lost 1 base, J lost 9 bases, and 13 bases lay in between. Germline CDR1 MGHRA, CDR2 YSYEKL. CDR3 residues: CASSQVLPWGPQHF. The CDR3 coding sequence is TGCGCCAGCAGCCAAGTACTACCTTGGGGGCCCCAGCATTTT.

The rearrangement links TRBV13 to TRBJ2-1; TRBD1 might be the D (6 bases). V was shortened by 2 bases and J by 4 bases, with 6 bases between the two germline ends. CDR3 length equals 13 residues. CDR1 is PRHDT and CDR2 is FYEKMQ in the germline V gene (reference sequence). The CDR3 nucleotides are TGTGCCAGCAGCTTAACAGGGTACAATGAGCAGTTCTTC. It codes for CASSLTGYNEQFF.

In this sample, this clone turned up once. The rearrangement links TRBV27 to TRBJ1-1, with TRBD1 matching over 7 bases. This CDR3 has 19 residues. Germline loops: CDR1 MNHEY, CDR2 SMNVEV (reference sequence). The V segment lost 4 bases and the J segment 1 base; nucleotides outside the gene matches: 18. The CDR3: CASSSIGGRGQKWNTEAFF. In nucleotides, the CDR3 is TGTGCCAGCAGTTCCATCGGGGGAAGGGGGCAAAAATGGAACACTGAAGCTTTCTTT.

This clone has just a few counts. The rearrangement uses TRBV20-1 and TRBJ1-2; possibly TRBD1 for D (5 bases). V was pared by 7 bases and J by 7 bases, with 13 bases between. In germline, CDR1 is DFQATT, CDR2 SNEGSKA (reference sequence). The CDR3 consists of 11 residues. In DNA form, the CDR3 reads TGCAGTGTCCCGGGGGACGGTGGCTACACCTTC. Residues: CSVPGDGGYTF.

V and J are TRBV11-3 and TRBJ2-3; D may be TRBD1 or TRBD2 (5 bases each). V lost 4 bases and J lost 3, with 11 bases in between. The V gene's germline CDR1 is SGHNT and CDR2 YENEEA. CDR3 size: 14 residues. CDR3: CASSSGATTDTQYF. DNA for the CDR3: TGTGCCAGCAGCTCCGGGGCTACGACAGATACGCAGTATTTT.

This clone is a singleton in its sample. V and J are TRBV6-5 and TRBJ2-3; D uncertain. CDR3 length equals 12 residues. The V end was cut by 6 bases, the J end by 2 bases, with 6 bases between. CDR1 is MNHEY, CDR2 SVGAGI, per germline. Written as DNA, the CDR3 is TGTGCCAGCAGCGCAAACACAGATACGCAGTATTTT. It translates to CASSANTDTQYF.

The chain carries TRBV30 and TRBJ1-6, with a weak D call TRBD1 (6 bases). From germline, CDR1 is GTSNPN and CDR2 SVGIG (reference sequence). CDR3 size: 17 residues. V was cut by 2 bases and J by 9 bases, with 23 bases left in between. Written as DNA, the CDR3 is TGTGCCTGGAGTTTCCCATCCACACAGGGTGTAGGTTCACCCCTCCACTTT. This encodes CAWSFPSTQGVGSPLHF.

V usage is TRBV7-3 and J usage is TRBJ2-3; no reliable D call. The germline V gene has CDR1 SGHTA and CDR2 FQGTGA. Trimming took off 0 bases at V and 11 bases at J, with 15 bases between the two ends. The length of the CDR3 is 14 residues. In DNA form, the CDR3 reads TGTGCCAGCAGCTTAACGTTAGGACGGAGAATGCAGTATTTT. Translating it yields CASSLTLGRRMQYF.

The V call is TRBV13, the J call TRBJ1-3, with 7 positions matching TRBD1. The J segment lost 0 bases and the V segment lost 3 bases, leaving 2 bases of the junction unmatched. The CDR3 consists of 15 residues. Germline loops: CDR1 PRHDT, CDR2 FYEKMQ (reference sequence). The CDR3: CASSFDRASGNTIYF. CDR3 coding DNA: TGTGCCAGCAGCTTCGACAGGGCCTCTGGAAACACCATATATTTT. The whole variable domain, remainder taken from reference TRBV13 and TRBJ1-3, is AAGVIQSPRHLIKEKRETATLKCYPIPRHDTVYWYQQGPGQDPQFLISFYEKMQSDKGSIPDRFSAQQFSDYHSELNMSSLELGDSALYFCASSFDRASGNTIYFGEGSWLTVV.

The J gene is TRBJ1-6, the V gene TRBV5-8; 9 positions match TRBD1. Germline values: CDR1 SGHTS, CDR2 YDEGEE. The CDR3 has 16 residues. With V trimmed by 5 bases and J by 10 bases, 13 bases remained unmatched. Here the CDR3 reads CASRRGQGVSGSPLHF. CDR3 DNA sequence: TGTGCCAGCAGGCGGGGACAGGGAGTGTCGGGATCACCCCTCCACTTT.

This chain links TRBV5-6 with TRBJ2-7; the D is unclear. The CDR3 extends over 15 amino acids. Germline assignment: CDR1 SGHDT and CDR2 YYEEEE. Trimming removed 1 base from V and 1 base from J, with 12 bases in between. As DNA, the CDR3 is TGTGCCAGCAGCTTGCCGGGCCCGACTTCCTACGAGCAGTACTTC. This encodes CASSLPGPTSYEQYF.

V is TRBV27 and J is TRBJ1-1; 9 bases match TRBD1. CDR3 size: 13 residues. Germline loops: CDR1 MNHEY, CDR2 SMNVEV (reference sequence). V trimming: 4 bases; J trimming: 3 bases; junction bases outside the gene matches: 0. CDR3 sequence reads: CASSWTGDTEAFF. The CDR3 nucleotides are TGTGCCAGCAGTTGGACAGGGGACACTGAAGCTTTCTTT.

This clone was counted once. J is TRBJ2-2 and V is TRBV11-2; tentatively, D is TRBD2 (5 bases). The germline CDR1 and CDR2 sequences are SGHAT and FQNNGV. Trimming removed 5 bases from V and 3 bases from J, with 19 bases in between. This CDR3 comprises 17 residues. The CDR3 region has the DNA TGTGCCAGCAGCCCAAGCTCGTGGGAGAGGTACACCGGGGAGCTGTTTTTT. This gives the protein CASSPSSWERYTGELFF.

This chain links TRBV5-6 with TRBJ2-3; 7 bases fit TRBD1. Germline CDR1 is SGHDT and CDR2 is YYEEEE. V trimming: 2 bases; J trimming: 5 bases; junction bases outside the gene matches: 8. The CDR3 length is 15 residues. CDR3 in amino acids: CASSFLYTGEDTQYF. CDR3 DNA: TGTGCCAGCAGCTTTTTATATACAGGGGAAGATACGCAGTATTTT.

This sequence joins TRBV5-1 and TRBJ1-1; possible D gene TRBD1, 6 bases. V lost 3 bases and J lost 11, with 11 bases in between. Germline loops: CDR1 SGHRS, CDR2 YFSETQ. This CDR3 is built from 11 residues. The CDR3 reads CASSSRGQAFF. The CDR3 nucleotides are TGCGCCAGCAGCTCCCGGGGGCAGGCTTTCTTT.

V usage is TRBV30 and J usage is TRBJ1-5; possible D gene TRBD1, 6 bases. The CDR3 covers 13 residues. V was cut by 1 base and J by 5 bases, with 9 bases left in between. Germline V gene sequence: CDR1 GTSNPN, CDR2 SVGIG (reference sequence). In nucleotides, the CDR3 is TGTGCCTGGAGTGAACAGGGCCATCAGCCCCAGCATTTT. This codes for CAWSEQGHQPQHF.

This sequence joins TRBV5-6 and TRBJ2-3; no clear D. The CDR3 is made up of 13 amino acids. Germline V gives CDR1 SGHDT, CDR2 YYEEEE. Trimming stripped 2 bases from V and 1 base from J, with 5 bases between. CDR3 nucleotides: TGTGCCAGCAGCTTCCGGGGCACAGATACGCAGTATTTT. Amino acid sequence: CASSFRGTDTQYF.

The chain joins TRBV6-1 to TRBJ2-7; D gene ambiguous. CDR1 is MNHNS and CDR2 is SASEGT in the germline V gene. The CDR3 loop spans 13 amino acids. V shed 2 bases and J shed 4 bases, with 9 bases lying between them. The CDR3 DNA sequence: TGTGCCAGCAGTGAATTCGGAGCGTACGAGCAGTACGTC. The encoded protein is CASSEFGAYEQYV.

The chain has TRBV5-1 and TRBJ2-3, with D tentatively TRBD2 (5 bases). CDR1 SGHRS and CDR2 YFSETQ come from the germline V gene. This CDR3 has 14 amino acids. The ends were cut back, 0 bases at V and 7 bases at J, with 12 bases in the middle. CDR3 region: CASSLEAAWNTQYF. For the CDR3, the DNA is TGCGCCAGCAGCTTGGAAGCGGCCTGGAATACGCAGTATTTT. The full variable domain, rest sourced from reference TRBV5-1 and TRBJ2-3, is KAGVTQTPRYLIKTRGQQVTLSCSPISGHRSVSWYQQTPGQGLQFLFEYFSETQRNKGNFPGRFSGRQFSNSRSEMNVSTLELGDSALYLCASSLEAAWNTQYFGPGTRLTVL.

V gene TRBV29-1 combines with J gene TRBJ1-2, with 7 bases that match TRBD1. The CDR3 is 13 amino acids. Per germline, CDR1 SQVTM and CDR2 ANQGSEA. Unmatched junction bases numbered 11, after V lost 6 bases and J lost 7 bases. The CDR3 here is CSVRSGDSRGYTF. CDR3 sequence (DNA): TGCAGCGTGAGGTCAGGGGACAGCCGTGGCTACACCTTC.

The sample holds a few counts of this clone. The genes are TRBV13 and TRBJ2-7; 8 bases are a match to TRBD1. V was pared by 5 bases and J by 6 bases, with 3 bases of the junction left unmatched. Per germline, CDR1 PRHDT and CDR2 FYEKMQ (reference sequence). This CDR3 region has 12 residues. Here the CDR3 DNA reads TGTGCCAGCAGCAGAACAGGGGGCGAGCAGTACTTC. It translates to CASSRTGGEQYF. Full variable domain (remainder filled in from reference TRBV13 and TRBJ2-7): AAGVIQSPRHLIKEKRETATLKCYPIPRHDTVYWYQQGPGQDPQFLISFYEKMQSDKGSIPDRFSAQQFSDYHSELNMSSLELGDSALYFCASSRTGGEQYFGPGTRLTVT.

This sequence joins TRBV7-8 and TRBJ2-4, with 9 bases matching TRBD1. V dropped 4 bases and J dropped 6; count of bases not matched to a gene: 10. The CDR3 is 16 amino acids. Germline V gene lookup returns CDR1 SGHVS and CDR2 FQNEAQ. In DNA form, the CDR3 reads TGTGCCAGCAGCTCGAGCACAGGGGGCTTAGGAAACATTCAGTACTTC. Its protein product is CASSSSTGGLGNIQYF. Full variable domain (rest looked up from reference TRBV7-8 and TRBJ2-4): GAGVSQSPRYKVAKRGQDVALRCDPISGHVSLFWYQQALGQGPEFLTYFQNEAQLDKSGLPSDRFFAERPEGSVSTLKIQRTQQEDSAVYLCASSSSTGGLGNIQYFGAGTRLSVL.

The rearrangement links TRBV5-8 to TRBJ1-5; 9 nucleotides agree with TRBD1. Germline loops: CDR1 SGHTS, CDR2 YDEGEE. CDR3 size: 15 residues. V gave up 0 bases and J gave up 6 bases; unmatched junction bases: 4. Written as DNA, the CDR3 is TGTGCCAGCAGCTTGGGGACAGGGGTAAGTCAGCCCCAGCATTTT. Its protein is CASSLGTGVSQPQHF.

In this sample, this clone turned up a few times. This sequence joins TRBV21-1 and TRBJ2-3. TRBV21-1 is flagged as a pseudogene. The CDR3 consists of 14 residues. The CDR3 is CASSKGTRTDTQYF. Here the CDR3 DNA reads TGTGCCAGCAGCAAGGGGACGCGCACAGATACGCAGTATTTT.

The CDR3 coding sequence is TGTGCCAGAAGCTGGGGCCCCTGGGGAAGGGGACCCAACTATGGCTACACCTTC. The encoded protein is CARSWGPWGRGPNYGYTF. The J gene is TRBJ1-2, the V gene TRBV5-3; tentatively, D is TRBD1 (5 bases). TRBV5-3 is sorted into the ORF group, with uncertain function. V shed 3 bases and J shed 2 bases, with 23 bases lying between them. CDR3 length: 18 residues.

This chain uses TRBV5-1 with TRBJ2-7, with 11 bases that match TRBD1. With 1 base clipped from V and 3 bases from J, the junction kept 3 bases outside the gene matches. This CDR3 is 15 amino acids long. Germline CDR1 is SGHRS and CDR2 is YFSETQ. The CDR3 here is CASSLSGTGGYEQYF. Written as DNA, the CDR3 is TGCGCCAGCAGCTTGTCGGGGACAGGGGGCTACGAGCAGTACTTC.

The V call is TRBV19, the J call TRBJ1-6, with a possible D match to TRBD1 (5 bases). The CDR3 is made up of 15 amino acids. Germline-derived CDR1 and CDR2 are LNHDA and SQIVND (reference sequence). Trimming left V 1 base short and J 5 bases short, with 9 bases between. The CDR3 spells CASSIGQINNSPLHF. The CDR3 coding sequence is TGTGCCAGTAGTATAGGACAGATTAATAATTCACCCCTCCACTTT.